This TCR beta chain was found in a study of blood T cells in healthy people across ages. Across the whole study: Every two T cells gave about one barcoded beta molecule via template switching.

Findings of the study overall: Changes seen in expanded clonotypes were possibly confounded by donor CMV status left unknown.

This clonotype was detected ten times or more. Its antigen is unknown. Sample-barcoded 5' priming and a J-beta primer mix drove a second PCR of about 7 to 11 cycles. All cDNA molecules were each tagged by a template-switch adaptor with 12 random nucleotides. MiXCR was run by TCRdb on the 5' RACE reads, yielding one entry per CDR3 protein. The sample records approximately 680,000 distinct CDR3 sequences, 32% being singletons. Germline CDR1 reads SGHAT; CDR2 reads FQNNGV. V gave up 1 base and J gave up 0 bases; unmatched junction bases: 6. This CDR3 region has 17 residues. Per sample, no less than 5 micrograms of total RNA were extracted.

Source material: blood. The sequence was collected from a woman aged 80 or over in good health. The J gene is TRBJ2-5, the V gene TRBV11-2, with TRBD2 identical over 9 bases. CDR3 sequence: CASSLGLADPYQETQYF. In DNA, the CDR3 is TGTGCCAGCAGCTTAGGACTAGCGGACCCGTACCAAGAGACCCAGTACTTC.